This T cell receptor beta chain derives from a study of T cells in Graves' hyperthyroidism and ophthalmopathy. Across the study: Prior to any treatment, at the point of initial diagnosis, peripheral blood was collected.

RNA transcripts yielded amplified TCR beta CDR3 regions. Using the HTBI primer set, a first-round RT-PCR was run on the TCR CDR3. TCRdb reanalysed the multiplex PCR reads using MiXCR and keeps one entry per CDR3 protein. The sample lists hundreds of thousands of distinct CDR3 sequences, around 15% occurring once. This clonotype was counted ten times or more. Its antigen is as yet unknown. The germline V gene has CDR1 MDHEN and CDR2 SYDVKM. CDR3 size: 14 residues. Trimming pared 5 bases from V and 0 bases from J, leaving 10 bases between. Whole-study findings and limits: The majority of expanded thyroid clonotypes above 0.001 also appeared in blood.

This receptor was obtained from a woman aged 40 to 49 with Graves' ophthalmopathy. Sequencing was carried out using blood. The chain recombines TRBV28 with TRBJ1-1; D gene uncertain. CDR3 sequence: CASSPDWLNTEAFF. The CDR3 DNA follows: TGTGCCAGCAGTCCGGACTGGCTGAACACTGAAGCTTTCTTT.